This TCR beta chain was sequenced for a study of patients and donors after allogeneic stem cell transplantation. TCRdb passed the RT-PCR reads through MiXCR, listing each CDR3 protein once. The sample has roughly 960,000 distinct CDR3 sequences; about a sixth are singletons. This CDR3 has 17 residues. J gave up 4 bases and V 0 bases, and 10 bases lay outside the gene matches. CDR1 SGHRS and CDR2 YFSETQ come from the germline V gene. The chain uses TRBV5-1 and TRBJ2-1, with 7 nucleotides matching TRBD2. Sequenced input: blood, either unsorted or a sorted T cell fraction (not recorded which). The clonotype originates from a human donor who was either an allogeneic HSCT recipient or a stem cell or donor lymphocyte infusion donor (not recorded which). It is not recorded whose cells these are; they may come from a transplant donor. CDR3 DNA sequence: TGCGCCAGCAGCTTGGACCTGGGGGGGTTCTTGTACAATGAGCAGTTCTTC. As protein: CASSLDLGGFLYNEQFF.